The 8 T cell receptor beta chains below were found in one sample sequenced in a study of T cell responses to AZD1222 COVID-19 vaccine. TCRdb keeps only in-frame clones here, not all; method: immunoSEQ multiplex PCR. The sample carries about 120,000 clones, 88% recorded once. Sequenced here: peripheral blood, sampled on day 0 of AZD1222 vaccination. These receptors were collected from an adult in good health.

V and J are TRBV5-6 and TRBJ2-2, with D perhaps matching TRBD2 (7 bases). This CDR3 is built from 14 residues. The V end was cut by 0 bases, the J end by 7 bases, with 10 bases between. Germline loops: CDR1 SGHDT, CDR2 YYEEEE. The CDR3 loop is CASSLAGGLGELFF. The CDR3 nucleotides read TGTGCCAGCAGCTTGGCCGGGGGGCTCGGGGAGCTGTTTTTT.

This chain links TRBV5-1 with TRBJ2-7; tentatively, D is TRBD1 (5 bases). V gave up 7 bases and J gave up 0 bases, with 14 bases separating them. From germline, CDR1 is SGHRS and CDR2 YFSETQ. CDR3 size: 14 residues. CDR3 amino acids: CASARQSGSYEQYF. The CDR3 DNA follows: TGCGCCAGCGCCCGACAGTCCGGCTCCTACGAGCAGTACTTC.

The chain links TRBV28 to TRBJ1-2; the match to TRBD1 covers 10 bases. This CDR3 region has 18 residues. Per germline, CDR1 MDHEN and CDR2 SYDVKM. Germline trimming cut 6 bases from V and 3 bases from J; bases unmatched to any gene: 16. CDR3 nucleotides: TGTGCCAGCAGCCCAGGGTCCGGGACAGGGGACGCCTACTATGGCTACACCTTC. It specifies CASSPGSGTGDAYYGYTF.

The chain carries TRBV27 and TRBJ2-1; 10 bases are shared with TRBD2. Germline CDR1 and CDR2: MNHEY and SMNVEV (reference sequence). The CDR3 runs 19 residues. With V trimmed by 5 bases and J by 5 bases, 18 bases remained unmatched. CDR3 sequence: CASSPGWGKAGGPDNEQFF. DNA of the CDR3: TGTGCCAGCAGTCCTGGTTGGGGTAAAGCGGGAGGGCCAGACAATGAGCAGTTCTTC.

The chain is built from TRBV2 and TRBJ2-5; 8 bases match TRBD1. The CDR3 length is 14 residues. With 6 bases clipped from V and 4 bases from J, the junction kept 7 bases outside the gene matches. Germline V gene lookup returns CDR1 SNHLY and CDR2 FYNNEI. The CDR3 region is CASSLGQAGETQYF. The CDR3 coding sequence is TGTGCCAGCAGCTTGGGACAGGCGGGAGAGACCCAGTACTTC.

This clone was detected only a few times. The chain recombines TRBV7-9 with TRBJ2-5; 7 nucleotides align to TRBD1. There are 16 residues in the CDR3. Germline CDR1 is SEHNR and CDR2 is FQNEAQ (reference sequence). Trimming cost V 5 bases and J 4 bases; bases outside gene matches: 13. In nucleotides, the CDR3 is TGTGCCAGCAGCCCCCGACAGGGCCCTGCGGGAGAGACCCAGTACTTC. As protein: CASSPRQGPAGETQYF.

The rearrangement joins TRBV5-6 to TRBJ2-1, with TRBD1 matching 8 bases. The CDR3 covers 13 residues. Germline lookup yields CDR1 SGHDT and CDR2 YYEEEE. The trim removed 4 bases at V and 10 bases at J, leaving 7 bases unmatched. Here the CDR3 reads CASSPQGVGEQFF. The CDR3 DNA sequence: TGTGCCAGCAGCCCACAGGGGGTAGGCGAGCAGTTCTTC.

This clone was recorded only once. The V gene is TRBV28, the J gene TRBJ1-4; TRBD1 agrees at 10 bases. Germline lookup yields CDR1 MDHEN and CDR2 SYDVKM. This CDR3 spans 15 amino acids. Trimming at V came to 3 bases and at J to 8 bases, leaving 6 bases not matched to a gene. CDR3 sequence reads: CASSFRTGGGEKLFF. The CDR3 DNA is TGTGCCAGCAGTTTCCGGACAGGGGGGGGAGAAAAACTGTTTTTT.